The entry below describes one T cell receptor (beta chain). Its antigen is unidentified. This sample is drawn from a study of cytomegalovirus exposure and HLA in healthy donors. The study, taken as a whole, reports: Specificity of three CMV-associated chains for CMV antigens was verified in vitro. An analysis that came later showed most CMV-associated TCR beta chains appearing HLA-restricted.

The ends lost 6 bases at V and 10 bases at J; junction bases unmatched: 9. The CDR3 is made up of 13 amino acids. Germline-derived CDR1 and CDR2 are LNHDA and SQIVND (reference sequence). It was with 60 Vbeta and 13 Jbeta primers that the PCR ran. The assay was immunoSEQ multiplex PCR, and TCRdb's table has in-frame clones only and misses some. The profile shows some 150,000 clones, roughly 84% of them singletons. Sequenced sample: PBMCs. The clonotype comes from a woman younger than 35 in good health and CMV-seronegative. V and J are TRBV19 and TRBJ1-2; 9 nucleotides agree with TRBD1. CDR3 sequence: CASSLGQGDPYTF. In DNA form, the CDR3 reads TGTGCCAGTAGCTTGGGACAGGGAGACCCCTACACCTTC. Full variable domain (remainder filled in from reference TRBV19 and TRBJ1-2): DGGITQSPKYLFRKEGQNVTLSCEQNLNHDAMYWYRQDPGQGLRLIYYSQIVNDFQKGDIAEGYSVSREKKESFPLTVTSAQKNPTAFYLCASSLGQGDPYTFGSGTRLTVV.